Below, 15 T cell receptor beta chains from the same sample are listed, as sequenced in a study of blood T cell repertoires in COVID-19. Only in-frame clones appear in the TCRdb table, and some are missing; sequencing was by immunoSEQ multiplex PCR. The sample holds about 110,000 clones, over 75% seen once. Sequenced input: peripheral blood. The receptor source for this set is a human donor in a cohort sampled during active COVID-19.

This rearrangement joins TRBV5-1 to TRBJ2-1, with no clear D. Germline CDR1 SGHRS, CDR2 YFSETQ. The CDR3 sequence is 13 residues long. With 4 bases removed from V and 7 bases from J, the gap between germline ends came to 12 bases. The CDR3 nucleotides are TGCGCCAGCAGCCCACAGACGTGGAATGAGCAGTTCTTC. Translated, it gives CASSPQTWNEQFF. Supplemented by reference TRBV5-1 and TRBJ2-1, the full variable domain reads KAGVTQTPRYLIKTRGQQVTLSCSPISGHRSVSWYQQTPGQGLQFLFEYFSETQRNKGNFPGRFSGRQFSNSRSEMNVSTLELGDSALYLCASSPQTWNEQFFGPGTRLTVL.

The rearrangement joins TRBV6-5 to TRBJ1-5; 9 bases are shared with TRBD1. Losses at the gene ends were 0 bases for V and 6 bases for J; bases not matched to a gene: 6. Germline CDR1 and CDR2: MNHEY and SVGAGI. This CDR3 is 16 amino acids long. As DNA, the CDR3 is TGTGCCAGCAGTTACTCCGGGACAGGGTCCGGTCAGCCCCAGCATTTT. This sequence encodes CASSYSGTGSGQPQHF.

The chain is built from TRBV27 and TRBJ2-7; 11 positions match TRBD2. V lost 4 bases, J lost 1 base, and 3 bases stayed unmatched. The CDR3 sequence is 15 residues long. Germline V lookup: CDR1 MNHEY, CDR2 SMNVEV (reference sequence). CDR3 sequence: CASSWTSGLSYEQYF. The DNA for the CDR3 is TGTGCCAGCAGTTGGACTAGCGGGTTATCCTACGAGCAGTACTTC.

The genes are TRBV3-1 (or the pseudogene TRBV3-2) and TRBJ2-7; D is ambiguous. Germline V lookup: CDR1 LGHDT, CDR2 YNNKEL (reference sequence). V was pared by 2 bases and J by 4 bases, with 9 bases between. The CDR3 is 13 amino acids. The CDR3 reads CASSQPPLYEQYF. The CDR3 DNA sequence: TGTGCCAGCAGCCAACCCCCCCTGTACGAGCAGTACTTC.

In nucleotides, the CDR3 is TGTGCCAGCAGCTTGGGCCAGGGGGGAGAAAAACTGTTTTTT. Its protein product is CASSLGQGGEKLFF. This chain uses TRBV11-2 with TRBJ1-4; 7 bases fit TRBD1. This CDR3 has 14 residues. V lost 3 bases and J lost 8; bases outside the gene matches: 6. Germline V gene sequence: CDR1 SGHAT, CDR2 FQNNGV.

V and J are TRBV5-1 and TRBJ2-5, with 7 bases aligning to TRBD2. V dropped 1 base and J dropped 5; count of bases not matched to a gene: 8. The germline V gene encodes CDR1 SGHRS and CDR2 YFSETQ. This CDR3 region has 15 residues. DNA of the CDR3: TGCGCCAGCAGCTTGCGGGGGGACGTCTGGGAGACCCAGTACTTC. Residues: CASSLRGDVWETQYF.

This rearrangement joins TRBV29-1 to TRBJ1-4, with TRBD1 identical over 7 bases. Trimming took 6 bases from V and 4 from J; bases not matched to a gene: 11. CDR3 length equals 15 residues. Germline loops: CDR1 SQVTM, CDR2 ANQGSEA. The CDR3 sequence: CSVDDGAGGNEKLFF. CDR3 DNA: TGCAGCGTGGACGATGGGGCAGGGGGTAATGAAAAACTGTTTTTT.

The rearrangement uses TRBV18 and TRBJ1-1; possible D gene TRBD1, 6 bases. Germline loops: CDR1 KGHSH, CDR2 LQKENI. The CDR3 has 17 residues. The germline V and J ends were trimmed by 3 bases and 1 base, with 18 bases remaining between them. CDR3 bases: TGTGCCAGCTCACCCCGGGACACCTCCGAGGGGAACACTGAAGCTTTCTTT. Protein: CASSPRDTSEGNTEAFF.

The chain links TRBV19 to TRBJ1-2, with 7 bases matching TRBD1. V gave up 5 bases and J gave up 6 bases; unmatched junction bases: 6. The germline V gene encodes CDR1 LNHDA and CDR2 SQIVND (reference sequence). The CDR3 spans 13 residues. CDR3 region: CASSPRQGDGYTF. The DNA for the CDR3 is TGTGCCAGTAGTCCCCGACAGGGTGATGGCTACACCTTC.

This sequence joins TRBV18 and TRBJ2-1; 14 nucleotides match TRBD2. The CDR3 spans 15 residues. Germline loops: CDR1 KGHSH, CDR2 LQKENI. V was clipped by 0 bases and J by 10 bases; unmatched bases: 2. In DNA, the CDR3 is TGTGCCAGCTCACCACCGGGACTAGCGGGAGAGGAGCAGTTCTTC. This sequence encodes CASSPPGLAGEEQFF.

V is TRBV7-9 and J is TRBJ2-3; TRBD2 matches at 16 bases. The CDR3 runs to 17 residues. Trimming removed 0 bases from V and 6 bases from J; junction bases left unmatched: 3. Germline V gene lookup returns CDR1 SEHNR and CDR2 FQNEAQ (reference sequence). CDR3 sequence reads: CASSLAGTSGGADTQYF. The CDR3 region has the DNA TGTGCCAGCAGCTTAGCTGGGACTAGCGGGGGGGCTGATACGCAGTATTTT. Combining the CDR3 with reference TRBV7-9 and TRBJ2-3 gives the whole variable domain DTGVSQNPRHKITKRGQNVTFRCDPISEHNRLYWYRQTLGQGPEFLTYFQNEAQLEKSRLLSDRFSAERPKGSFSTLEIQRTEQGDSAMYLCASSLAGTSGGADTQYFGPGTRLTVL.

V is TRBV7-9 and J is TRBJ1-1; 7 positions match TRBD1. Looked up from germline, CDR1 is SEHNR and CDR2 is FQNEAQ (reference sequence). V was pared by 3 bases and J by 3 bases, with 1 base of the junction left unmatched. The CDR3 covers 13 residues. The CDR3 loop is CASSFTGDTEAFF. DNA for the CDR3: TGTGCCAGCAGCTTCACAGGGGACACTGAAGCTTTCTTT.

V and J are TRBV12-3 or TRBV12-4 and TRBJ1-6, with TRBD1 identical over 7 bases. Trimming cost V 5 bases and J 7 bases; bases outside gene matches: 2. This CDR3 comprises 13 residues. The chain's CDR3 is CASSRQGNSPLHF. CDR3 DNA sequence: TGTGCCAGCAGTCGACAGGGAAATTCACCCCTCCACTTT.

This CDR3 reads CASSPRAPWEDTIYF. As DNA, the CDR3 is TGTGCCAGCAGCCCTCGGGCCCCCTGGGAGGACACCATATATTTT. The chain joins TRBV3-1 (or the pseudogene TRBV3-2) to TRBJ1-3; D not certain. Germline V gene lookup returns CDR1 LGHDT and CDR2 YNNKEL (reference sequence). The CDR3 is 15 amino acids. The ends were cut back, 4 bases at V and 8 bases at J, with 18 bases in the middle.

The chain uses TRBV4-1 and TRBJ1-1; 7 positions match TRBD1. In germline, CDR1 is MGHRA, CDR2 YSYEKL. The CDR3 contains 16 residues. V shed 4 bases, J shed 2 bases, and the junction held 10 bases outside the gene matches. The CDR3 is CASSRGTGTANTEAFF. The CDR3 DNA follows: TGCGCCAGCAGCCGAGGGACCGGGACAGCCAACACTGAAGCTTTCTTT.